These T cell receptor beta chains were read from a single sample in a study of cytomegalovirus exposure and HLA in healthy donors. Assay: immunoSEQ multiplex PCR; the TCRdb copy retains only in-frame clones and omits some. This sample's clone table lists approximately 80,000 clones. The specimen sequenced was PBMCs. These receptors were collected from a woman in her thirties in good health and CMV-seronegative. Each CDR3 is given with its conserved first and last residue. A D gene is named only where the DNA matches it firmly.

j_call d_call v_call cdr3_aa cdr3_nt
TRBJ1-2 TRBD1 TRBV6-5 CASKKRGQATGGYTF TGTGCCAGCAAGAAGCGGGGACAGGCGACCGGTGGCTACACCTTC
TRBJ1-3 TRBD1 TRBV30 CAWAPGQGNTIYF TGTGCCTGGGCTCCAGGACAGGGGAACACCATATATTTT
TRBJ2-5 TRBD1 TRBV5-4 CAAQGADQETQYF TGTGCCGCCCAGGGGGCCGATCAAGAGACCCAGTACTTC
TRBJ1-1 NA TRBV18 CASSPGVRNTEAFF TGTGCCAGCTCACCAGGAGTACGGAACACTGAAGCTTTCTTT
TRBJ1-1 TRBD1 TRBV2 CASSVQGVGEAFF TGTGCCAGCAGTGTTCAGGGGGTAGGGGAAGCTTTCTTT
TRBJ2-1 NA TRBV6-5 CASSFRESSYNEQFF TGTGCCAGCAGTTTCAGGGAAAGCTCCTACAATGAGCAGTTCTTC
TRBJ2-7 NA TRBV11-2 CASSSGEKQYF TGTGCCAGCAGCTCGGGGGAAAAGCAGTACTTC
TRBJ2-1 TRBD1 TRBV5-1 CASSLTGVNEQFF TGCGCCAGCAGCTTGACAGGGGTGAATGAGCAGTTCTTC
TRBJ2-7 TRBD1 TRBV7-9 CASSLSRGHYEQYF TGTGCCAGCAGCTTAAGCAGGGGGCACTACGAGCAGTACTTC
TRBJ1-2 NA TRBV4-1 CASSSRGGTNYGYTF TGCGCCAGCAGCTCTCGGGGAGGGACGAACTATGGCTACACCTTC
TRBJ2-1 NA TRBV4-1 CASSQDRGSSSYNEQFF TGCGCCAGCAGCCAAGACCGCGGATCGTCCTCCTACAATGAGCAGTTCTTC
TRBJ2-7 TRBD2 TRBV18 CASSQWDGTSGRASSYEQYF TGTGCCAGCTCACAGTGGGATGGGACTAGCGGGAGGGCAAGCTCCTACGAGCAGTACTTC
TRBJ1-3 TRBD1 TRBV5-4 CASSAGQGNTIYF TGTGCCAGCAGTGCAGGACAGGGGAACACCATATATTTT
TRBJ2-7 TRBD2 TRBV6-1 CASSERTSGREAYEQYF TGTGCCAGCAGTGAAAGGACTAGCGGGAGGGAGGCCTACGAGCAGTACTTC
TRBJ1-1 NA TRBV11-2 CASSLAGGAVGAFF TGTGCCAGCAGCTTAGCGGGAGGGGCTGTAGGGGCTTTCTTT
TRBJ1-5 NA TRBV6-5 CASSRDGVQPQHF TGTGCCAGCAGCCGCGACGGGGTTCAGCCCCAGCATTTT
TRBJ1-4 TRBD1 TRBV30 CAWKGAGEKLFF TGTGCCTGGAAGGGGGCTGGTGAAAAACTGTTTTTT
TRBJ1-1 NA TRBV30 CAWGRQLGEAFF TGTGCCTGGGGAAGACAGTTGGGTGAAGCTTTCTTT
TRBJ2-3 NA TRBV19 CASSIEASYTDTQYF TGTGCCAGTAGTATTGAGGCATCTTACACAGATACGCAGTATTTT
TRBJ1-1 TRBD1 TRBV5-6 CASSLDRQGGRTEAFF TGTGCCAGCAGCTTAGATAGGCAGGGGGGCAGGACTGAAGCTTTCTTT
TRBJ2-1 TRBD2 TRBV5-6 CASSPTSGGPSDNEQFF TGTGCCAGCAGCCCGACTAGCGGGGGCCCCTCCGACAATGAGCAGTTCTTC
TRBJ2-1 NA TRBV5-6 CASSPRGYNEQFF TGTGCCAGCAGCCCTCGGGGCTACAATGAGCAGTTCTTC
TRBJ1-5 NA TRBV12-5 CASAQGSSNQPQHF TGTGCTAGTGCGCAGGGTAGCAGCAATCAGCCCCAGCATTTT
TRBJ1-5 TRBD1 TRBV19 CASSIMRTGDQPQHF TGTGCCAGTAGTATCATGAGGACAGGAGATCAGCCCCAGCATTTT
TRBJ2-1 TRBD2 TRBV27 CASGYSGIGNEQFF TGTGCCAGCGGTTATAGCGGGATAGGGAATGAGCAGTTCTTC
TRBJ2-5 TRBD2 TRBV2 CASKRELQETQYF TGTGCCAGCAAGCGGGAGCTACAAGAGACCCAGTACTTC
TRBJ2-3 TRBD2 TRBV6-5 CASSGLAGGPNTQYF TGTGCCAGCAGCGGACTAGCGGGAGGCCCGAATACGCAGTATTTT
TRBJ2-1 TRBD2 TRBV19 CASSIAEGAGGSYEQFF TGTGCCAGTAGTATAGCTGAAGGAGCGGGGGGCAGTTATGAGCAGTTCTTC
TRBJ1-1 NA TRBV6-6 CASTVRGNTEAFF TGTGCCAGCACCGTACGGGGGAACACTGAAGCTTTCTTT
TRBJ2-7 TRBD2 TRBV19 CASSGPLLAGGNYEQYF TGTGCCAGTAGTGGCCCACTTTTAGCGGGAGGTAACTACGAGCAGTACTTC
TRBJ1-1 NA TRBV19 CASRVRGAPEAFF TGTGCCAGTAGGGTGCGGGGGGCACCTGAAGCTTTCTTT
TRBJ1-5 NA TRBV27 CASSFLGSNQPQHF TGTGCCAGCAGTTTCCTAGGTAGCAATCAGCCCCAGCATTTT
TRBJ2-7 NA TRBV7-9 CASSLGSTGGNEQYF TGTGCCAGCAGCCTAGGTTCGACCGGGGGAAACGAGCAGTACTTC
TRBJ1-1 TRBD1 TRBV19 CASSIVLRQGAEDTEAFF TGTGCCAGTAGTATAGTCCTGCGTCAGGGGGCAGAGGACACTGAAGCTTTCTTT
TRBJ1-5 TRBD1 TRBV27 CASGSGTDNQPQHF TGTGCCAGCGGGTCCGGGACAGACAATCAGCCCCAGCATTTT
TRBJ2-2 NA TRBV25-1 CASSDDRYTGELFF TGTGCCAGCAGTGACGACAGGTACACCGGGGAGCTGTTTTTT